This TCR beta chain was recovered during a study of T-cell memory formation after mild COVID-19. Study-wide results and limits: Day 15 to 85 contracting clones showed balanced CD4/CD8; later expanders leaned CD4+.

TCRdb itself ran the 5' RACE reads through MiXCR, one entry per CDR3 protein. The sample lists about 270,000 distinct CDR3 sequences, approximately 16% seen once, with 22% in the top ten. The CDR3 extends over 15 amino acids. Trimming removed 4 bases from V and 0 bases from J, with 13 bases in between. CDR1 and CDR2 (germline): SGHRS, YFSETQ. Details on this clonotype: The antigen is not known.

This clonotype was sampled from a man aged 18 to 30 who had mild COVID-19 (a few samples of this study predate the infection). Cell type and time point are not known. What was sequenced was PBMCs or a T cell subset sorted from them (not recorded which). This chain connects TRBV5-1 to TRBJ1-1, with D unresolved. The CDR3 DNA follows: TGCGCCAGCAGCCGCCGTGGGAGCATGAACACTGAAGCTTTCTTT. Translated, it gives CASSRRGSMNTEAFF.